This is a list of T cell receptor beta chains from one sample in a study of blood T cell repertoires in COVID-19. TCRdb's table, derived via immunoSEQ multiplex PCR, lists solely in-frame clones and lacks some. The table records about 110,000 clones, roughly nine tenths of them present only once. The sequenced sample consisted of peripheral blood. These receptor sequences come from a man aged 40-55 years with acute or convalescent COVID-19. Each CDR3 is given without its conserved first and last residue. D genes are given only for firm matches. Only some rows state a clone size, as once, few, many or a class for expanded clones.

j_call: TRBJ2-7; clone_size: NA; d_call: TRBD1; v_call: TRBV5-1; cdr3_aa: ASSTSGTGSYEQY
j_call: TRBJ2-2; clone_size: NA; d_call: TRBD2; v_call: TRBV19; cdr3_aa: ASKKGGGPAGELF
j_call: TRBJ2-5; clone_size: NA; d_call: NA; v_call: TRBV28; cdr3_aa: ASSLALGAETQY
j_call: TRBJ1-1; clone_size: NA; d_call: NA; v_call: TRBV19; cdr3_aa: ASSNSPRRGRNTEAF
j_call: TRBJ2-5; clone_size: NA; d_call: TRBD1; v_call: TRBV9; cdr3_aa: ASSAIKGQGAETQY
j_call: TRBJ2-7; clone_size: many; d_call: TRBD2; v_call: TRBV6-5; cdr3_aa: ASTAGGATYEQY
j_call: TRBJ2-3; clone_size: NA; d_call: NA; v_call: TRBV20-1; cdr3_aa: SAKSDTQY
j_call: TRBJ2-6; clone_size: few; d_call: TRBD1; v_call: TRBV6-4; cdr3_aa: ASSDSQGAGANVLT
j_call: TRBJ1-6; clone_size: NA; d_call: TRBD1; v_call: TRBV5-6; cdr3_aa: ASSEPGQGNSPLH
j_call: TRBJ2-3; clone_size: NA; d_call: TRBD1; v_call: TRBV5-8; cdr3_aa: ASSRGTGNTDTQY
j_call: TRBJ2-7; clone_size: NA; d_call: TRBD2; v_call: TRBV10-3; cdr3_aa: AISGTSGRSEIAYEQY
j_call: TRBJ1-1; clone_size: NA; d_call: NA; v_call: TRBV27; cdr3_aa: ASSLRGGAEAF